The 15 T cell receptor beta chains presented below share a single source sample, sequenced in a study of shared clonotypes between healthy human individuals. Assay used: immunoSEQ multiplex PCR; TCRdb lists only in-frame clones, some missing. The sample holds roughly 2,500,000 clones, 93% seen once. The sequenced material came from naive CD4+ T cells from PBMCs. Noted subset: CD45RA+ positively selected. These TCRs come from a man younger than 30 in good health. Some clones in this sample may be carry-over from other donors' samples.

The V gene is TRBV5-4, the J gene TRBJ2-1, with D possibly matching TRBD1 (6 bases). The V gene lost 4 bases and the J gene lost 0 bases, with 14 bases spanning the gap. CDR3 length: 16 amino acids. CDR1 SGHNT and CDR2 YYREEE come from the germline V gene (reference sequence). As DNA, the CDR3 is TGTGCCAGCAGCGCGGACAGCCGAATCTCCTACAATGAGCAGTTCTTC. This translates into CASSADSRISYNEQFF.

The chain recombines TRBV27 with TRBJ2-2; TRBD1 matches 9 bases. Per the germline V gene, CDR1 is MNHEY and CDR2 is SMNVEV (reference sequence). This CDR3 has 15 amino acids. V lost 8 bases, J lost 3 bases, and 7 bases stayed unmatched. CDR3 residues: CASLRGQGDTGELFF. The CDR3 bases are TGTGCCAGCCTCCGGGGACAGGGAGACACCGGGGAGCTGTTTTTT.

The chain combines TRBV11-2 with TRBJ1-3; possibly TRBD1 for D (6 bases). This CDR3 has 15 amino acids. The V end lost 6 bases, the J end lost 2 bases, and 14 bases lay between the germline ends. Per germline, CDR1 SGHAT and CDR2 FQNNGV. The CDR3 region has the DNA TGTGCCAGCAGTGAGGGGGGGAACCCTGGAAACACCATATATTTT. It encodes CASSEGGNPGNTIYF.

The chain employs TRBV20-1 and TRBJ2-7; perhaps TRBD2 as D (6 bases). Germline CDR1 is DFQATT and CDR2 is SNEGSKA (reference sequence). The CDR3 runs to 11 residues. The ends were cut back, 7 bases at V and 2 bases at J, with 9 bases in the middle. CDR3 in amino acids: CSVGSPYEQYF. CDR3 in DNA: TGCAGTGTCGGGAGCCCCTACGAGCAGTACTTC.

The V gene is TRBV5-1, the J gene TRBJ1-2; the match to TRBD1 covers 7 bases. The CDR3 is made up of 15 amino acids. CDR1 and CDR2 (germline): SGHRS, YFSETQ. J was trimmed by 6 bases and V by 3 bases; bases with no gene match: 11. CDR3 bases: TGCGCCAGCAGCTCACAGGGGACACCGGGGCATGGCTACACCTTC. Translated: CASSSQGTPGHGYTF.

The chain couples TRBV6-1 to TRBJ1-2; TRBD1 might be the D (5 bases). Germline CDR1 is MNHNS and CDR2 is SASEGT. This CDR3 region has 14 residues. Between the trimmed V and J ends, which lost 1 base and 10 bases, there was a span of 16 bases. The DNA of the CDR3 is TGTGCCAGCAGTGAAGTTGGCCGGGGCGGTCTCTACACCTTC. Translating it yields CASSEVGRGGLYTF.

A word on this clone: Distinct nucleotide sequences in the sample also encode this CDR3. V gene TRBV18 combines with J gene TRBJ2-7; D is perhaps TRBD2 (6 bases). CDR1 and CDR2 from the germline V gene are KGHSH and LQKENI. V lost 2 bases, J lost 1 base, and 9 bases lay in between. This CDR3 comprises 14 residues. In DNA, the CDR3 is TGTGCCAGCTCACCAGCGGGACGTTCCTACGAGCAGTACTTC. It encodes CASSPAGRSYEQYF.

The gene calls are TRBV6-1 and TRBJ2-1; the match to TRBD1 covers 9 bases. The CDR3 length is 14 residues. The V and J ends lost 7 bases and 8 bases, in that order; junction bases with no gene match: 9. Germline lookup yields CDR1 MNHNS and CDR2 SASEGT. As DNA, the CDR3 is TGTGCCAGCATGGCGGGGGACAGGGTCTATGAGCAGTTCTTC. Its translation: CASMAGDRVYEQFF.

As DNA, the CDR3 is TGTGCCGGAACCTTGATTAACTATGGCTACACCTTC. Translation gives CAGTLINYGYTF. The genes are TRBV7-9 and TRBJ1-2; D is unclear. The germline V gene has CDR1 SEHNR and CDR2 FQNEAQ (reference sequence). CDR3 length equals 12 residues. V was shortened by 11 bases and J by 1 base, with 11 bases between the two germline ends.

The CDR3 sequence is CASSLRLAGTDTQYF. The CDR3 nucleotides read TGTGCCAGCAGCTTACGACTAGCGGGTACAGATACGCAGTATTTT. The chain combines TRBV5-6 with TRBJ2-3; 10 bases align to TRBD2. V lost 2 bases, J lost 3 bases, and 3 bases stayed unmatched. Germline CDR1 and CDR2: SGHDT and YYEEEE. This CDR3 has 15 amino acids. Variable domain in full (rest from reference TRBV5-6 and TRBJ2-3): DAGVTQSPTHLIKTRGQQVTLRCSPKSGHDTVSWYQQALGQGPQFIFQYYEEEERQRGNFPDRFSGHQFPNYSSELNVNALLLGDSALYLCASSLRLAGTDTQYFGPGTRLTVL.

This clone showed up just a few times. This sequence joins TRBV2 and TRBJ1-4; tentatively, D is TRBD1 (5 bases). The germline V gene encodes CDR1 SNHLY and CDR2 FYNNEI. V lost 5 bases and J lost 13, with 11 bases in between. This CDR3 is 11 amino acids long. The CDR3 protein is CASSQDNRLFF. The CDR3 nucleotides read TGTGCCAGCAGTCAGGACAACAGACTGTTTTTT.

The rearrangement uses TRBV11-2 and TRBJ2-6; TRBD1 is a possible D gene (6 bases). The length of the CDR3 is 13 residues. V was clipped by 11 bases and J by 0 bases, with 8 bases between them. The V gene's germline CDR1 is SGHAT and CDR2 FQNNGV. The CDR3 region is CAGGVSGANVLTF. The CDR3 DNA reads TGTGCCGGGGGCGTCTCTGGGGCCAACGTCCTGACTTTC.

The V gene is TRBV6-5, the J gene TRBJ2-3; no reliable D call. Germline V gene lookup returns CDR1 MNHEY and CDR2 SVGAGI. The CDR3 spans 13 residues. Trimming shortened V by 5 bases and J by 4 bases, and 10 bases separated the two germline ends. The CDR3 protein is CASSETVPDTQYF. The CDR3 nucleotides are TGTGCCAGCAGTGAGACCGTCCCAGATACGCAGTATTTT.

The chain recombines TRBV9 with TRBJ2-5; TRBD2 aligns across 8 bases. J gave up 0 bases and V 4 bases, and 5 bases lay outside the gene matches. In germline, CDR1 is SGDLS, CDR2 YYNGEE. The CDR3 loop spans 15 amino acids. The DNA of the CDR3 is TGTGCCAGCAGCACTAGCGGAAGAAACCAAGAGACCCAGTACTTC. It translates to CASSTSGRNQETQYF.

V gene TRBV19 combines with J gene TRBJ1-1; 7 nucleotides line up with TRBD1. The germline V gene encodes CDR1 LNHDA and CDR2 SQIVND (reference sequence). The CDR3 contains 16 residues. V lost 0 bases and J lost 1; bases outside the gene matches: 5. The CDR3 bases are TGTGCCAGTAGTATAGATCATAACAGGGGGAACACTGAAGCTTTCTTT. This gives the protein CASSIDHNRGNTEAFF.